The 30 T cell receptor beta chains presented below share a single source sample, sequenced in a study of cytomegalovirus exposure and HLA in healthy donors (dated by TCRdb to 2016 to 2017). The library was obtained by the immunoSEQ multiplex PCR assay. The multiplex PCR relied on a mix of 60 forward primers for TCR Vbeta segments and 13 reverse primers for TCR Jbeta segments. TCRdb retrieved this table from immuneACCESS and kept in-frame rearrangements only. Not all clones are present; in checked studies, unresolved V genes account for under half, and no reason is known for the remainder. This sample lists around 67,000 clones; around three quarters were detected once. The ten largest clones take up 7.8% of the sample. Material for sequencing was PBMCs. These receptor sequences come from a man aged 18 to 35 in good health and CMV-seropositive.

The V and J genes are TRBV6-1 and TRBJ2-7; D is possibly TRBD2 (5 bases). The ends were cut back, 5 bases at V and 6 bases at J, with 14 bases in the middle. This CDR3 comprises 13 residues. Germline CDR1 is MNHNS and CDR2 is SASEGT. The CDR3 region is CASSPLRAGEQYF. The CDR3, as DNA: TGTGCCAGCAGTCCGCTCCGCGCGGGCGAGCAGTACTTC.

The chain is built from TRBV6-1 and TRBJ2-1, with 14 bases fitting TRBD2. Losses at the gene ends were 6 bases for V and 8 bases for J; bases not matched to a gene: 6. CDR3 length: 15 residues. Germline V lookup: CDR1 MNHNS, CDR2 SASEGT. The CDR3 nucleotides read TGTGCCAGCAGAGGGACTAGCGGGAGAGCCGATGAGCAGTTCTTC. Translating it yields CASRGTSGRADEQFF.

The rearrangement joins TRBV19 to TRBJ1-1, with D possibly being TRBD1 (5 bases). Germline CDR1 and CDR2: LNHDA and SQIVND (reference sequence). The V end was cut by 7 bases, the J end by 3 bases, with 18 bases between. The CDR3 is 15 residues long. Here the CDR3 reads CASTSRGSLDTEAFF. Written as DNA, the CDR3 is TGTGCCAGTACCTCAAGGGGAAGTCTTGACACTGAAGCTTTCTTT.

The CDR3 DNA reads as TGTGCCAGCAGTTTATGGACTAGCGGGGGAGTCTACAATGAGCAGTTCTTC. Protein sequence: CASSLWTSGGVYNEQFF. This rearrangement joins TRBV28 to TRBJ2-1, with 12 nucleotides matching TRBD2. From germline, CDR1 is MDHEN and CDR2 SYDVKM. The V gene end was trimmed by 0 bases and the J gene end by 3 bases; junction bases not matched to a gene: 3. The length of the CDR3 is 17 residues.

The CDR3 loop is CACAGRLNTEAFF. CDR3 in DNA: TGTGCCTGTGCGGGCCGGTTGAACACTGAAGCTTTCTTT. V is TRBV6-5 and J is TRBJ1-1; D is ambiguous. Germline CDR1 and CDR2: MNHEY and SVGAGI. This CDR3 is 13 amino acids long. V was pared by 11 bases and J by 0 bases, with 13 bases between.

V gene TRBV25-1 combines with J gene TRBJ2-7; D gene uncertain. V was trimmed by 4 bases and J by 5 bases, leaving 6 bases between them. CDR3 length: 11 residues. Germline V gives CDR1 MGHDK, CDR2 SYGVNS. The CDR3 spells CASSAYNEQYF. CDR3 DNA: TGTGCCAGCAGTGCATACAACGAGCAGTACTTC.

The chain links TRBV30 to TRBJ1-1; TRBD1 matches at 7 bases. Germline loops: CDR1 GTSNPN, CDR2 SVGIG (reference sequence). With 4 bases clipped from V and 4 bases from J, the junction kept 6 bases outside the gene matches. The CDR3 sequence is 13 residues long. Here the CDR3 reads CAWNPTGSTEAFF. As DNA, the CDR3 is TGTGCCTGGAATCCGACAGGGAGCACTGAAGCTTTCTTT.

The V call is TRBV6-6, the J call TRBJ1-6; D uncertain. CDR3 length: 11 residues. Trimming cost V 4 bases and J 10 bases, with 5 bases left between them. Germline CDR1 reads MNHNY; CDR2 reads SVGAGI (reference sequence). The CDR3 reads CASSWASPLHF. DNA of the CDR3: TGTGCCAGCAGTTGGGCATCACCCCTCCACTTT.

The chain employs TRBV4-2 and TRBJ2-4; TRBD1 matches 10 bases. This CDR3 spans 14 amino acids. The germline V gene encodes CDR1 LGHNA and CDR2 YNFKEQ. J lost 4 bases, V lost 3 bases, and 0 bases had no gene match. This chain's CDR3 is CASSQGQGKNIQYF. The DNA of the CDR3 is TGTGCCAGCAGCCAGGGACAGGGGAAAAACATTCAGTACTTC.

V and J are TRBV28 and TRBJ1-1, with D perhaps matching TRBD1 (5 bases). The CDR3 runs 14 residues. Trimming pared 6 bases from V and 1 base from J, leaving 12 bases between. In germline, CDR1 is MDHEN, CDR2 SYDVKM. In nucleotides, the CDR3 is TGTGCCAGCAGCCACGGACAATCGAACACTGAAGCTTTCTTT. Its protein product is CASSHGQSNTEAFF.

The V call is TRBV30, the J call TRBJ1-4; D is perhaps TRBD1 (6 bases). Germline-derived CDR1 and CDR2 are GTSNPN and SVGIG (reference sequence). The CDR3 covers 16 residues. V lost 5 bases and J lost 10, with 26 bases in between. The CDR3 DNA reads TGTGCCTGGCAGCACAGGGAAGCCGCGCGTGCGGGAAAACTGTTTTTT. Translated: CAWQHREAARAGKLFF.

The chain is built from TRBV12-5 and TRBJ1-6; D unresolved. Trimming removed 0 bases from V and 8 bases from J, with 5 bases in between. Germline V CDR1 and CDR2: LGHNT, FRNRAP. This CDR3 region has 13 residues. For the CDR3, the DNA is TGTGCTAGTGGTTTGGTCTTATATTCACCCCTCCACTTT. Amino acids: CASGLVLYSPLHF.

The gene calls are TRBV5-1 and TRBJ2-2; possibly TRBD2 for D (7 bases). The germline CDR1 and CDR2 sequences are SGHRS and YFSETQ. There are 14 residues in the CDR3. The V and J ends lost 7 bases and 8 bases respectively, with 18 bases between them. The CDR3 sequence is CASEGGSRTGELFF. CDR3 DNA: TGCGCCAGCGAGGGGGGGAGCCGAACAGGGGAGCTGTTTTTT.

This clone was counted a few times. This chain links TRBV6-6 with TRBJ2-7, with 10 bases fitting TRBD1. The germline gives CDR1 MNHNY, CDR2 SVGAGI (reference sequence). Unmatched junction bases numbered 1, after V lost 2 bases and J lost 0 bases. The CDR3 is made up of 15 amino acids. CDR3 amino acids: CASSYRTGGSYEQYF. The CDR3 DNA reads TGTGCCAGCAGTTACCGGACAGGGGGCTCCTACGAGCAGTACTTC.

This clone was counted between two and nine times. The CDR3 bases are TGTGCCAGTAGTACAGGGGTTTTTGGGCAGCCCCAGCATTTT. This codes for CASSTGVFGQPQHF. The J gene is TRBJ1-5, the V gene TRBV19; TRBD1 might be the D (6 bases). The CDR3 length is 14 residues. The V gene lost 4 bases and the J gene lost 7 bases, with 14 bases spanning the gap. Germline V gene data show CDR1 as LNHDA and CDR2 as SQIVND (reference sequence).

This clone was seen a single time. The J gene is TRBJ2-2, the V gene TRBV9, with a tentative D call TRBD2 (6 bases). Germline CDR1 and CDR2: SGDLS and YYNGEE. The CDR3 covers 14 residues. Trimming removed 3 bases at V and 11 bases at J, with 17 bases between. DNA of the CDR3: TGTGCCAGCAGCGGCGGGATTCAGGGTGATGAGCTGTTTTTT. This sequence encodes CASSGGIQGDELFF.

This chain links TRBV6-5 with TRBJ1-1, with a tentative D call TRBD1 (6 bases). Trimming stripped 2 bases from V and 6 bases from J, with 16 bases between. Germline CDR1 reads MNHEY; CDR2 reads SVGAGI. The CDR3 runs to 15 residues. The CDR3 DNA sequence: TGTGCCAGCAGTTACGACGGGGGGGGCCCCTCTGAAGCTTTCTTT. Amino acids: CASSYDGGGPSEAFF.

The rearrangement joins TRBV6-5 to TRBJ2-1; no clear D. This CDR3 contains 14 residues. CDR1 and CDR2 (germline): MNHEY, SVGAGI. V lost 2 bases to trimming and J lost 9 bases, with 14 bases between them. CDR3: CASSYRLFGGEQFF. Written as DNA, the CDR3 is TGTGCCAGCAGTTACAGACTCTTCGGCGGTGAGCAGTTCTTC.

The V call is TRBV15, the J call TRBJ2-4; D possibly corresponds to TRBD2 (5 bases). The V and J ends lost 1 base and 9 bases respectively, with 13 bases between them. The germline V gene has CDR1 LNHNV and CDR2 YYDKDF (reference sequence). The CDR3 loop spans 14 amino acids. CDR3 nucleotide sequence: TGTGCCACCAGCAGAGGGGAGCCCGGAGGCATTCAGTACTTC. Protein product: CATSRGEPGGIQYF.

This clone was observed a handful of times. The V and J genes are TRBV7-2 and TRBJ2-7, with D possibly being TRBD1 (5 bases). Looked up from germline, CDR1 is SGHTA and CDR2 is FQGNSA. V lost 3 bases, J lost 5 bases, and 14 bases lay in between. The CDR3 covers 14 residues. CDR3 region: CASSLEGRVHEQYF. CDR3 in DNA: TGTGCCAGCAGCTTGGAAGGCAGGGTCCACGAGCAGTACTTC. Variable domain in full (rest from reference TRBV7-2 and TRBJ2-7): GAGVSQSPSNKVTEKGKDVELRCDPISGHTALYWYRQSLGQGLEFLIYFQGNSAPDKSGLPSDRFSAERTGGSVSTLTIQRTQQEDSAVYLCASSLEGRVHEQYFGPGTRLTVT.

The count of this clone is one. The chain has TRBV19 and TRBJ1-2, with TRBD1 identical over 7 bases. This CDR3 contains 15 residues. Trimming cost V 0 bases and J 7 bases; bases outside gene matches: 8. Germline V gene lookup returns CDR1 LNHDA and CDR2 SQIVND (reference sequence). The CDR3 is CASSIEKTGQGGYTF. The CDR3 region has the DNA TGTGCCAGTAGTATAGAGAAGACAGGGCAGGGTGGCTACACCTTC.

The chain joins TRBV9 to TRBJ2-1, with 8 positions matching TRBD1. V lost 2 bases and J lost 8; bases outside the gene matches: 6. The CDR3 totals 14 residues. In germline, CDR1 is SGDLS, CDR2 YYNGEE. This CDR3 is CASSVTGGSDEQFF. DNA of the CDR3: TGTGCCAGCAGCGTTACAGGGGGGTCGGATGAGCAGTTCTTC.

The chain is built from TRBV6-5 and TRBJ1-1, with 9 bases matching TRBD1. CDR3 length equals 15 residues. Germline V gene lookup returns CDR1 MNHEY and CDR2 SVGAGI. The trim removed 2 bases at V and 1 base at J, leaving 2 bases unmatched. The CDR3: CASSYGTGTNTEAFF. The CDR3 DNA sequence: TGTGCCAGCAGTTACGGGACAGGGACGAACACTGAAGCTTTCTTT.

This chain connects TRBV2 to TRBJ2-1, with 9 bases identical to TRBD1. This CDR3 has 15 amino acids. V gave up 6 bases and J gave up 2 bases; unmatched junction bases: 5. Germline loops: CDR1 SNHLY, CDR2 FYNNEI. The CDR3 loop reads CASRGGTGPYNEQFF. CDR3 in DNA: TGTGCCAGCAGGGGAGGGACAGGGCCCTACAATGAGCAGTTCTTC.

The chain is built from TRBV5-1 and TRBJ2-3; 8 positions agree with TRBD2. This CDR3 has 17 residues. The junction had 13 bases not matched to a gene; V was cut back by 5 bases and J by 2 bases. In germline, CDR1 is SGHRS, CDR2 YFSETQ. The CDR3 nucleotides read TGCGCCAGCAGTCTCATGGGCAGCGGGAGAGACACAGATACGCAGTATTTT. Translated, it gives CASSLMGSGRDTDTQYF.

The chain links TRBV5-4 to TRBJ2-7, with TRBD1 matching over 7 bases. The CDR3 consists of 15 residues. Germline V lookup: CDR1 SGHNT, CDR2 YYREEE (reference sequence). V lost 3 bases and J lost 2; bases outside the gene matches: 8. The CDR3 DNA follows: TGTGCCAGCAGCTCGACAGGGTATGGGACCTACGAGCAGTACTTC. Translating gives CASSSTGYGTYEQYF. Combining the CDR3 with reference TRBV5-4 and TRBJ2-7 gives the whole variable domain ETGVTQSPTHLIKTRGQQVTLRCSSQSGHNTVSWYQQALGQGPQFIFQYYREEENGRGNFPPRFSGLQFPNYSSELNVNALELDDSALYLCASSSTGYGTYEQYFGPGTRLTVT.

This clone occurred a few times. The chain has TRBV6-1 and TRBJ1-5; D possibly corresponds to TRBD1 (5 bases). This CDR3 has 14 amino acids. Germline CDR1 is MNHNS and CDR2 is SASEGT. The V gene lost 4 bases and the J gene lost 8 bases, with 15 bases spanning the gap. Here the CDR3 DNA reads TGTGCCAGCAGTGCCCTACGGGGGGGGGAGCCCCAGCATTTT. Amino acid sequence: CASSALRGGEPQHF.

The chain is built from TRBV7-9 and TRBJ2-5, with 8 bases matching TRBD1. This CDR3 is built from 14 residues. CDR1 and CDR2 (germline): SEHNR, FQNEAQ (reference sequence). The junction had 8 bases not matched to a gene; V was cut back by 6 bases and J by 5 bases. CDR3 loop: CASSHGQGRETQYF. The CDR3, as DNA: TGTGCCAGCAGTCACGGACAGGGTAGGGAGACCCAGTACTTC.

In this sample, this clone turned up a few times. The chain couples TRBV5-4 to TRBJ1-3, with D possibly matching TRBD1 (5 bases). Germline CDR1 reads SGHNT; CDR2 reads YYREEE (reference sequence). Deletions cut 2 bases from V and 0 bases from J, with 12 bases between. This CDR3 has 16 amino acids. CDR3 nucleotides: TGTGCCAGCAGCTTCCTTGACAGCAGCTCTGGAAACACCATATATTTT. Its protein product is CASSFLDSSSGNTIYF.

J is TRBJ2-7 and V is TRBV6-6; D perhaps matches TRBD1 (6 bases). This CDR3 region has 16 residues. V gave up 0 bases and J gave up 3 bases, with 15 bases separating them. CDR1 and CDR2 from the germline V gene are MNHNY and SVGAGI (reference sequence). The CDR3 nucleotides are TGTGCCAGCAGTTACTCGTCCCGACCAGGGGACTACGAGCAGTACTTC. Encoded protein: CASSYSSRPGDYEQYF.